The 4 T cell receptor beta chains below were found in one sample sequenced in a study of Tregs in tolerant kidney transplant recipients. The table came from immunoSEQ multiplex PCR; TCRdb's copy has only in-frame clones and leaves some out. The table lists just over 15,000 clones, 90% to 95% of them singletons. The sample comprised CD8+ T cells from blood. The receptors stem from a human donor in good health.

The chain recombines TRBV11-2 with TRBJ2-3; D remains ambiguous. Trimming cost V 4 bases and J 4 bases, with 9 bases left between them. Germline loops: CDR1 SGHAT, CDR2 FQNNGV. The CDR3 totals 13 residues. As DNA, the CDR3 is TGTGCCAGCAGCTCCTTTGGGGCAGATACGCAGTATTTT. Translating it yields CASSSFGADTQYF.

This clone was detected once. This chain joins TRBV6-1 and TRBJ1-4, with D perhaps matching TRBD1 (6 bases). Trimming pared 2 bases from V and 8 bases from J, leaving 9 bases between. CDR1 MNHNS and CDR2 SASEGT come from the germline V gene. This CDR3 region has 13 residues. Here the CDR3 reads CASSEWQGEKLFF. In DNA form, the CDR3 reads TGTGCCAGCAGTGAATGGCAGGGGGAAAAACTGTTTTTT.

Here the CDR3 DNA reads TGTGCCAGCAGCTTAGATGTAGATAAGGCGGATGAGCAGTTCTTC. The encoded protein is CASSLDVDKADEQFF. The chain recombines TRBV11-2 with TRBJ2-1, with D hard to call. Per the germline V gene, CDR1 is SGHAT and CDR2 is FQNNGV. V dropped 0 bases and J dropped 8 bases, with 14 bases sitting between them. CDR3 length equals 15 residues.

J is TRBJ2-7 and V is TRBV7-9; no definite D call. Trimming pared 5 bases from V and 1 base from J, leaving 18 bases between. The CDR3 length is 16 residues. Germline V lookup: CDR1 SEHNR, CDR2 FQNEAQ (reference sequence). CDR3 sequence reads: CASSGTEQRISYEQYF. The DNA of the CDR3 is TGTGCCAGCAGCGGTACAGAGCAAAGAATATCCTACGAGCAGTACTTC.